These T cell receptor beta chains were read from a single sample in a study of T cell responses to AZD1222 COVID-19 vaccine. The protocol was immunoSEQ multiplex PCR, while the TCRdb copy is restricted to in-frame clones and leaves out a portion. Counted here are roughly 99,000 clones, about nine tenths occurring once; the ten biggest clones make up 6.5% to 8.5%. Material: peripheral blood, obtained 28 days after the second AZD1222 dose. Receptors originate from an adult who received the AZD1222 COVID-19 vaccine. The CDR3 runs from the conserved cysteine through the conserved F or W. A D gene is named only where the DNA matches it firmly. Size is stated for part of the rows, as once, few or many counts, or as a class when the clone is expanded.

D gene: .
V gene: TRBV28
clone size: .
J gene: TRBJ1-4
CDR3 protein: CASSTDRYEKLFF
CDR3 DNA: TGTGCCAGCAGCACCGACAGGTACGAAAAACTGTTTTTT

D gene: .
V gene: TRBV29-1
clone size: .
J gene: TRBJ2-3
CDR3 protein: CSVGESTDTQYF
CDR3 DNA: TGCAGCGTGGGGGAAAGCACAGATACGCAGTATTTT

D gene: TRBD1
V gene: TRBV28
clone size: .
J gene: TRBJ1-2
CDR3 protein: CASSGQGEAYGYTF
CDR3 DNA: TGTGCCAGCAGTGGACAGGGCGAGGCCTATGGCTACACCTTC

D gene: TRBD1
V gene: TRBV2
clone size: once
J gene: TRBJ1-2
CDR3 protein: CASRLGTANNYGYTF
CDR3 DNA: TGTGCCAGCAGGCTCGGGACAGCAAATAACTATGGCTACACCTTC

D gene: .
V gene: TRBV6-1
clone size: .
J gene: TRBJ2-2
CDR3 protein: CASSERTPGSGGELFF
CDR3 DNA: TGTGCCAGCAGTGAAAGGACTCCCGGGTCGGGCGGGGAGCTGTTTTTT

D gene: TRBD1
V gene: TRBV29-1
clone size: .
J gene: TRBJ1-1
CDR3 protein: CSVEIQGASEAFF
CDR3 DNA: TGCAGCGTTGAGATACAGGGGGCGTCTGAAGCTTTCTTT

D gene: .
V gene: TRBV28
clone size: .
J gene: TRBJ1-5
CDR3 protein: CASSLWGREKAQPQHF
CDR3 DNA: TGTGCCAGCAGTTTATGGGGCAGGGAAAAGGCTCAGCCCCAGCATTTT

D gene: TRBD1
V gene: TRBV30
clone size: once
J gene: TRBJ2-3
CDR3 protein: CAWVTRGLEDTQYF
CDR3 DNA: TGTGCCTGGGTCACCAGGGGGTTGGAGGATACGCAGTATTTT

D gene: .
V gene: TRBV29-1
clone size: once
J gene: TRBJ2-7
CDR3 protein: CSVEGWGTPYEQYF
CDR3 DNA: TGCAGCGTTGAAGGGTGGGGGACTCCCTACGAGCAGTACTTC

D gene: .
V gene: TRBV18
clone size: .
J gene: TRBJ2-1
CDR3 protein: CASSPYRAYNEQFF
CDR3 DNA: TGTGCCAGCTCACCATACAGGGCTTACAATGAGCAGTTCTTC

D gene: TRBD1
V gene: TRBV5-4
clone size: few
J gene: TRBJ2-3
CDR3 protein: CASSPGDRPDTQYF
CDR3 DNA: TGTGCCAGCAGCCCAGGGGACAGGCCAGATACGCAGTATTTT

D gene: .
V gene: TRBV18
clone size: .
J gene: TRBJ2-1
CDR3 protein: CASSTSRGGGRHEQFF
CDR3 DNA: TGTGCCAGCTCCACCTCCCGGGGAGGGGGTAGGCATGAGCAGTTCTTC

D gene: .
V gene: TRBV24-1
clone size: .
J gene: TRBJ1-1
CDR3 protein: CATSDPDKEAFF
CDR3 DNA: TGTGCCACCAGTGACCCAGACAAGGAAGCTTTCTTT

D gene: TRBD1
V gene: TRBV7-9
clone size: .
J gene: TRBJ2-2
CDR3 protein: CASSSGRTGSTLRTGELFF
CDR3 DNA: TGTGCCAGCAGCTCAGGACGGACAGGGAGTACTTTGCGAACCGGGGAGCTGTTTTTT

D gene: TRBD1
V gene: TRBV28
clone size: .
J gene: TRBJ1-1
CDR3 protein: CASSLPQGAGNTEAFF
CDR3 DNA: TGTGCCAGCAGTCTCCCACAGGGGGCAGGGAACACTGAAGCTTTCTTT

D gene: .
V gene: TRBV19
clone size: .
J gene: TRBJ1-5
CDR3 protein: CASSIPTGGVTQHF
CDR3 DNA: TGTGCCAGTAGCATTCCTACGGGGGGGGTTACCCAGCATTTT

D gene: .
V gene: TRBV7-2
clone size: .
J gene: TRBJ1-6
CDR3 protein: CASSLEADINSPLHF
CDR3 DNA: TGTGCCAGCAGCTTAGAGGCAGATATTAATTCACCCCTCCACTTT

D gene: TRBD2
V gene: TRBV5-1
clone size: .
J gene: TRBJ2-7
CDR3 protein: CASSLMASGDSSYEQYF
CDR3 DNA: TGCGCCAGCAGCTTGATGGCAAGCGGGGATAGCTCCTACGAGCAGTACTTC

D gene: .
V gene: TRBV6-5
clone size: .
J gene: TRBJ1-5
CDR3 protein: CASSSPIVDNQPQHF
CDR3 DNA: TGTGCCAGCAGTTCTCCCATTGTGGACAATCAGCCCCAGCATTTT

D gene: TRBD1
V gene: TRBV7-9
clone size: .
J gene: TRBJ1-4
CDR3 protein: CASSAMDRGGEKLFF
CDR3 DNA: TGTGCCAGCAGCGCCATGGACAGGGGTGGAGAAAAACTGTTTTTT